This T cell receptor beta chain is drawn from a study of a mutant IDH1 vaccine in newly diagnosed glioma. As for the study in general: Vaccination started 4-6 weeks after radiotherapy alone, or with temozolomide cycles.

Only in-frame clones appear in the TCRdb table, and some are missing; sequencing was by immunoSEQ multiplex PCR. The repertoire includes roughly 60,000 clones, 70% to 90% of them detected once, and roughly 4% sits in the top ten. As for time point: week 23, last vaccination. Every vaccine dose comprised 300 ug of mutant IDH1 20-mer peptide plus topical imiquimod. Comments on this clone: Its antigen is unknown.

The CDR3 sequence is 15 residues long. The V end lost 6 bases, the J end lost 0 bases, and 13 bases lay between the germline ends. CDR1 and CDR2 from the germline V gene are KGHSH and LQKENI. The chain recombines TRBV18 with TRBJ2-3; TRBD2 might be the D (5 bases). The specimen was PBMCs, collected from a glioma patient whose treatment included an IDH1 peptide vaccine. This clonotype was obtained from a man aged 25-45 years with glioma. The CDR3: CASSRDISSTDTQYF. In DNA, the CDR3 is TGTGCCAGCTCCCGGGATATTTCTAGCACAGATACGCAGTATTTT. The full variable domain, completed using reference TRBV18 and TRBJ2-3, is NAGVMQNPRHLVRRRGQEARLRCSPMKGHSHVYWYRQLPEEGLKFMVYLQKENIIDESGMPKERFSAEFPKEGPSILRIQQVVRGDSAAYFCASSRDISSTDTQYFGPGTRLTVL.